This entry lists 16 T cell receptor beta chains sequenced from one sample in a study of beta chain features in type 1 diabetes. Investigators reverse transcribed all isolated RNA, so they sequenced expressed TCRB transcripts. The repertoire was sequenced with immunoSEQ multiplex PCR; TCRdb's copy has only in-frame clones and lacks some. The table has 220,000 or so clones, around 65% seen once; the top ten hold roughly 0.048%. Sequencing was performed on naive CD4+ T cells from blood. These receptors came from a man aged 25 to 45 in good health.

This clone has just a few counts. The rearrangement links TRBV15 to TRBJ2-3; 7 bases align to TRBD2. The germline V gene encodes CDR1 LNHNV and CDR2 YYDKDF (reference sequence). This CDR3 is built from 16 residues. Trimming took 5 bases from V and 0 from J; bases not matched to a gene: 8. CDR3 DNA sequence: TGTGCCACCAGCCCTCGGACTAGGTCTAGCACAGATACGCAGTATTTT. Its protein product is CATSPRTRSSTDTQYF.

The rearrangement links TRBV5-1 to TRBJ2-7; TRBD1 matches at 8 bases. The germline gives CDR1 SGHRS, CDR2 YFSETQ. CDR3 length equals 16 residues. V was pared by 3 bases and J by 2 bases, with 10 bases of the junction left unmatched. The CDR3 loop reads CASSSSAGTGAYEQYF. CDR3 bases: TGCGCCAGCAGCTCCTCCGCCGGGACAGGCGCCTACGAGCAGTACTTC.

The sample holds a few counts of this clone. V gene TRBV15 combines with J gene TRBJ2-7; no clear D. The V end lost 0 bases, the J end lost 2 bases, and 5 bases lay between the germline ends. In germline, CDR1 is LNHNV, CDR2 YYDKDF (reference sequence). The length of the CDR3 is 13 residues. In nucleotides, the CDR3 is TGTGCCACCAGCAGAGATTTTCCCTACGAGCAGTACTTC. Protein: CATSRDFPYEQYF.

The CDR3 DNA is TGTGCCAGCCCAGGGGCAGATACGCAGTATTTT. Translated, it gives CASPGADTQYF. This chain connects TRBV7-9 to TRBJ2-3, with D perhaps TRBD1 (6 bases). The CDR3 is made up of 11 amino acids. V lost 8 bases to trimming and J lost 4 bases, with 7 bases between them. Germline CDR1 is SEHNR and CDR2 is FQNEAQ (reference sequence). Full variable domain (missing parts from reference TRBV7-9 and TRBJ2-3): DTGVSQNPRHKITKRGQNVTFRCDPISEHNRLYWYRQTLGQGPEFLTYFQNEAQLEKSRLLSDRFSAERPKGSFSTLEIQRTEQGDSAMYLCASPGADTQYFGPGTRLTVL.

The chain recombines TRBV20-1 with TRBJ1-1; tentatively, D is TRBD1 (5 bases). The germline gives CDR1 DFQATT, CDR2 SNEGSKA (reference sequence). The V gene lost 7 bases and the J gene lost 3 bases, with 9 bases spanning the gap. The CDR3 sequence is 11 residues long. DNA for the CDR3: TGCAGTGTTCAGGGATACACTGAAGCTTTCTTT. As protein: CSVQGYTEAFF.

V gene TRBV30 combines with J gene TRBJ1-2; D might be TRBD1 (6 bases). The CDR3 has 13 residues. The germline CDR1 and CDR2 sequences are GTSNPN and SVGIG (reference sequence). V dropped 2 bases and J dropped 8 bases, with 15 bases sitting between them. The CDR3 DNA is TGTGCCTGGAGTTCAGGGGCCGCGTTGGGCTACACCTTC. It translates to CAWSSGAALGYTF.

This chain joins TRBV5-4 and TRBJ2-7; TRBD1 matches at 7 bases. Germline loops: CDR1 SGHNT, CDR2 YYREEE (reference sequence). The CDR3 has 15 amino acids. V was clipped by 4 bases and J by 2 bases; unmatched bases: 9. In nucleotides, the CDR3 is TGTGCCAGCAGCCGAATTGGGACAGAGGCCTACGAGCAGTACTTC. Translating it yields CASSRIGTEAYEQYF.

CDR3 amino acids: CSAEGGEQFF. The CDR3 DNA follows: TGCAGCGCCGAAGGGGGGGAGCAGTTCTTC. The V gene is TRBV29-1, the J gene TRBJ2-1; either TRBD1 or TRBD2 may supply D (6 bases each). The germline V and J ends were trimmed by 7 bases and 10 bases, with 11 bases remaining between them. The CDR3 has 10 residues. Germline V gene sequence: CDR1 SQVTM, CDR2 ANQGSEA.

The gene calls are TRBV4-3 and TRBJ2-1; D not certain. CDR1 is LGHNA, CDR2 YSLEER, per germline. Trimming removed 0 bases at V and 7 bases at J, with 10 bases between. This CDR3 region has 14 residues. The CDR3 sequence is CASSQDGPGNEQFF. The CDR3 nucleotides are TGCGCCAGCAGCCAAGACGGGCCCGGTAATGAGCAGTTCTTC.

The rearrangement uses TRBV29-1 and TRBJ2-7; the match to TRBD1 covers 11 bases. CDR1 and CDR2 (germline): SQVTM, ANQGSEA. After removal of 1 base from V and 2 bases from J, the junction contained 7 bases not matched to a gene. The length of the CDR3 is 16 residues. As DNA, the CDR3 is TGCAGCGTTGAAGCCACGGGACAGGGGGTTGCCTACGAGCAGTACTTC. This translates into CSVEATGQGVAYEQYF.

The V call is TRBV28, the J call TRBJ2-3; 9 bases align to TRBD1. This CDR3 spans 16 amino acids. Germline V gene sequence: CDR1 MDHEN, CDR2 SYDVKM. The V gene end was trimmed by 4 bases and the J gene end by 3 bases; junction bases not matched to a gene: 8. CDR3 DNA: TGTGCCAGCAGTTCATCTGGACAGGGGAAGACAGATACGCAGTATTTT. Amino acid sequence: CASSSSGQGKTDTQYF.

This chain uses TRBV2 with TRBJ2-1; TRBD2 aligns across 11 bases. Germline assignment: CDR1 SNHLY and CDR2 FYNNEI. V lost 1 base and J lost 1; bases outside the gene matches: 9. CDR3 size: 19 residues. CDR3 loop: CASSEDSGRAWRSYNEQFF. The CDR3 region has the DNA TGTGCCAGCAGTGAAGATAGCGGGAGGGCTTGGAGATCCTACAATGAGCAGTTCTTC.

This chain uses TRBV28 with TRBJ2-7, with D unclear. This CDR3 comprises 15 residues. Trimming stripped 2 bases from V and 0 bases from J, with 11 bases between. Germline CDR1 reads MDHEN; CDR2 reads SYDVKM. CDR3 residues: CASSLNPGSSYEQYF. The CDR3 nucleotides read TGTGCCAGCAGTTTAAACCCAGGAAGCTCCTACGAGCAGTACTTC.

The gene calls are TRBV7-2 and TRBJ2-5, with no clear D. The CDR3 consists of 13 residues. Trimming took 3 bases from V and 5 from J, leaving 10 bases between them. Germline loops: CDR1 SGHTA, CDR2 FQGNSA. The CDR3 region has the DNA TGTGCCAGCAGCTTTGTCTCATTGGAGACCCAGTACTTC. Encoded protein: CASSFVSLETQYF.

J is TRBJ2-1 and V is TRBV15, with 7 bases aligning to TRBD1. The length of the CDR3 is 14 residues. Trimming cost V 4 bases and J 7 bases; bases outside gene matches: 7. The V gene's germline CDR1 is LNHNV and CDR2 YYDKDF (reference sequence). This chain's CDR3 is CATSNRQGWNEQFF. CDR3 nucleotides: TGTGCCACCAGCAACCGACAGGGTTGGAATGAGCAGTTCTTC. Combining the CDR3 with reference TRBV15 and TRBJ2-1 gives the whole variable domain DAMVIQNPRYQVTQFGKPVTLSCSQTLNHNVMYWYQQKSSQAPKLLFHYYDKDFNNEADTPDNFQSRRPNTSFCFLDIRSPGLGDTAMYLCATSNRQGWNEQFFGPGTRLTVL.

V and J are TRBV5-6 and TRBJ2-5, with TRBD2 matching 7 bases. Germline CDR1 reads SGHDT; CDR2 reads YYEEEE. J was trimmed by 4 bases and V by 4 bases; bases with no gene match: 4. The CDR3 sequence is 13 residues long. In DNA, the CDR3 is TGTGCCAGCAGCGTAGCGGGTGGAGAGACCCAGTACTTC. Its translation: CASSVAGGETQYF.